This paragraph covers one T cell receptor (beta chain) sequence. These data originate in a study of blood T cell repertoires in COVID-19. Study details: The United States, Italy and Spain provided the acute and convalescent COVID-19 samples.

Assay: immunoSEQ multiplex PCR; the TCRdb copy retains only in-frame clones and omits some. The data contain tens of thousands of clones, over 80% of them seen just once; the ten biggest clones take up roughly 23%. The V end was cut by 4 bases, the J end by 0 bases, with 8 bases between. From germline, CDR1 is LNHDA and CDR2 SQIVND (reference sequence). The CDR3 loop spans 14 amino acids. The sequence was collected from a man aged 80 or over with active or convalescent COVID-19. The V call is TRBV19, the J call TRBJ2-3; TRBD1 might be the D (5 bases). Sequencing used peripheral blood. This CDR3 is CASSTQVSTDTQYF. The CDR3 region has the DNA TGTGCCAGTAGTACACAGGTTAGCACAGATACGCAGTATTTT.